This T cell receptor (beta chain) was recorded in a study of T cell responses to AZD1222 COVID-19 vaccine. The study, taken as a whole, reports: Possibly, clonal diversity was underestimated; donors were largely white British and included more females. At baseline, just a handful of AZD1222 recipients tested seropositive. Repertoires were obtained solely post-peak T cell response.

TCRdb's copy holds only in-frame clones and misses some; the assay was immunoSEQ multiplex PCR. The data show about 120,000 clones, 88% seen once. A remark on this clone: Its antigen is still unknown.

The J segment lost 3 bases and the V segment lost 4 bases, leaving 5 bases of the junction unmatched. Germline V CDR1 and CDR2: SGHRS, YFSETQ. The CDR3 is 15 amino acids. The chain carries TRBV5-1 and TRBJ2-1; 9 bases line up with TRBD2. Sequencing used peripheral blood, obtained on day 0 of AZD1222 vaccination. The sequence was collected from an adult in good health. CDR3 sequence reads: CASSPSGTNYNEQFF. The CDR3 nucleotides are TGCGCCAGCAGCCCTAGCGGGACCAACTACAATGAGCAGTTCTTC. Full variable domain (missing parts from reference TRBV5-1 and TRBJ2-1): KAGVTQTPRYLIKTRGQQVTLSCSPISGHRSVSWYQQTPGQGLQFLFEYFSETQRNKGNFPGRFSGRQFSNSRSEMNVSTLELGDSALYLCASSPSGTNYNEQFFGPGTRLTVL.